The TCR beta chain described here comes from a study of cytotoxic CD8 clonotypes in ibrutinib-treated CLL. General study points: Ibrutinib response saw clonality rise, and progression saw it return toward baseline.

Sequencing used immunoSEQ multiplex PCR; TCRdb keeps in-frame clones, though not all of them. The sample records roughly 180,000 clones, less than 85% being singletons. V shed 1 base, J shed 4 bases, and the junction held 2 bases outside the gene matches. This CDR3 is built from 14 residues. Germline CDR1 and CDR2: SGHAT and FQNNGV. A word on this clone: Its antigen is as yet unknown.

Here the sequenced sample was PBMCs, taken after 24 months of ibrutinib treatment. The receptor was derived from a human donor with chronic lymphocytic leukemia. The chain combines TRBV11-2 with TRBJ1-2; 8 bases line up with TRBD1. This CDR3 is CASSLGGQVYGYTF. CDR3 DNA sequence: TGTGCCAGCAGCTTAGGGGGACAGGTCTATGGCTACACCTTC.